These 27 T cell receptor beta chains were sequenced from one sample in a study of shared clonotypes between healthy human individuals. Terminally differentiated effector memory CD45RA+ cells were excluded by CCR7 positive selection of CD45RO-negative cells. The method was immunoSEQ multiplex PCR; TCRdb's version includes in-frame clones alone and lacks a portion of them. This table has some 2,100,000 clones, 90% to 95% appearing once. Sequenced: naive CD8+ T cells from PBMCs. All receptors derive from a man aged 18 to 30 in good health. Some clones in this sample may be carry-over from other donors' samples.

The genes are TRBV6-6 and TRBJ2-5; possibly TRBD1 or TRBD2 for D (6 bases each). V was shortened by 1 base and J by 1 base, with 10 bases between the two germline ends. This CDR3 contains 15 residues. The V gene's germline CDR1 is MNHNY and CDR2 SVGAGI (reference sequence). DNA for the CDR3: TGTGCCAGCAGTTACTTAGGGGGGATCCAAGAGACCCAGTACTTC. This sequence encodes CASSYLGGIQETQYF.

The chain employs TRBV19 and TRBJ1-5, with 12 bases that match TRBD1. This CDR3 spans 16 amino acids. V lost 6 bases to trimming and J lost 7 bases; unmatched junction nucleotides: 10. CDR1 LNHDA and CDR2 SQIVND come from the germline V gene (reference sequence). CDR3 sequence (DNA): TGTGCCAGTAGCAACCTCGGGACAGGGGGCGGGCAGCCCCAGCATTTT. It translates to CASSNLGTGGGQPQHF.

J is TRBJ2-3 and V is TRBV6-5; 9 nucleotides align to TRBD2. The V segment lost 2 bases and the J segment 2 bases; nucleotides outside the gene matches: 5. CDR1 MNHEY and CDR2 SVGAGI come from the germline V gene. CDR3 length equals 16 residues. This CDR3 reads CASSYTLAGYTDTQYF. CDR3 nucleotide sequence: TGTGCCAGCAGTTACACCCTAGCGGGATACACAGATACGCAGTATTTT.

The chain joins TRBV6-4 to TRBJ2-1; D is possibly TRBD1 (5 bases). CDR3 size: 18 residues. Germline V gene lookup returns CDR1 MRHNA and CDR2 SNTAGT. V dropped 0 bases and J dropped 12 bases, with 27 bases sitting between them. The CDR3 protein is CASSDSNKVGRTYTGQFF. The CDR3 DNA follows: TGTGCCAGCAGTGACTCGAATAAGGTGGGTAGGACCTATACAGGGCAGTTCTTC.

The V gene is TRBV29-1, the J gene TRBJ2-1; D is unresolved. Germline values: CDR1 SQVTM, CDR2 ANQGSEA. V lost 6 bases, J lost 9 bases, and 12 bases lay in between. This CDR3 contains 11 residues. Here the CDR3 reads CSVLRTGEQFF. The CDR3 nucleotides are TGCAGCGTATTACGGACCGGTGAGCAGTTCTTC.

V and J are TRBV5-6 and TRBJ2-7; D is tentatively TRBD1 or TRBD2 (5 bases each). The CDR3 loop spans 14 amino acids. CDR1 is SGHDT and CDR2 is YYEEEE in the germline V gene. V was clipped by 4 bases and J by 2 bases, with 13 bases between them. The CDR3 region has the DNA TGTGCCAGCAGCCCAGCAGGGACCACCTACGAGCAGTACTTC. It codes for CASSPAGTTYEQYF.

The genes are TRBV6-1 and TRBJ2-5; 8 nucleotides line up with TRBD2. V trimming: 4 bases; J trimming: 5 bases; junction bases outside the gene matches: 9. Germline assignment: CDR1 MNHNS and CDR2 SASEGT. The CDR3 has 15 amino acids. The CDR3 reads CASSVGTSRIETQYF. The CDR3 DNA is TGTGCCAGCAGTGTTGGGACTAGTCGGATTGAGACCCAGTACTTC.

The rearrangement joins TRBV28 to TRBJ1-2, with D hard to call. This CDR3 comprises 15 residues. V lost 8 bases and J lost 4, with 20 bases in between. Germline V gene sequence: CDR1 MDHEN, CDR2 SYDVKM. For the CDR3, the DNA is TGTGCCAGCCTGGGGATGGCGGGCTCTTTCTATGGCTACACCTTC. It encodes CASLGMAGSFYGYTF.

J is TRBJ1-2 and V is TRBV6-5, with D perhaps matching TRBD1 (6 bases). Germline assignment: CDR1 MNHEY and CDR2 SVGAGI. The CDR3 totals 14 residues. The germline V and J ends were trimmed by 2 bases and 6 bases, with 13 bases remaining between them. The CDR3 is CASSYRQASDGYTF. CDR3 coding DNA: TGTGCCAGCAGTTACCGACAGGCCTCCGATGGCTACACCTTC.

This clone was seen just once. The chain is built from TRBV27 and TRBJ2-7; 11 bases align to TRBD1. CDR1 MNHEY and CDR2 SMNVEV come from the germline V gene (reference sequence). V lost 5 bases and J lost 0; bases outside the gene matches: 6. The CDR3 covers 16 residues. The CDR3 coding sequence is TGTGCCAGCAGTCTCCAAGGGACAGGGGGCTCCTACGAGCAGTACTTC. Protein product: CASSLQGTGGSYEQYF.

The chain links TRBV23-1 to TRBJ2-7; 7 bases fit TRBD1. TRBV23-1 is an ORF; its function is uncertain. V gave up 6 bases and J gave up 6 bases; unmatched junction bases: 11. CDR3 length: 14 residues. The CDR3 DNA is TGCGCCAGCAGCCGCGGACAGGTTCACCCCGAGCAGTACTTC. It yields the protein CASSRGQVHPEQYF.

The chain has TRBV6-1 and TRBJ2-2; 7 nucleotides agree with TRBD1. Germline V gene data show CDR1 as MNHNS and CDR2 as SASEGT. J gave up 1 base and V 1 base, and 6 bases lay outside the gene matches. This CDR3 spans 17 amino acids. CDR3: CASSEDPDRLNTGELFF. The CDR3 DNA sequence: TGTGCCAGCAGTGAAGACCCGGACAGGTTGAACACCGGGGAGCTGTTTTTT.

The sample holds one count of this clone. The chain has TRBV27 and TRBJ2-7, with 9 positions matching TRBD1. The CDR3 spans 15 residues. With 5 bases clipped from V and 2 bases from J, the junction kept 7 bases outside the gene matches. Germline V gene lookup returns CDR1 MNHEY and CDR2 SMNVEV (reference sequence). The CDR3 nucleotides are TGTGCCAGCAGTCCCCATGGACAGGGGACCTACGAGCAGTACTTC. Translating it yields CASSPHGQGTYEQYF.

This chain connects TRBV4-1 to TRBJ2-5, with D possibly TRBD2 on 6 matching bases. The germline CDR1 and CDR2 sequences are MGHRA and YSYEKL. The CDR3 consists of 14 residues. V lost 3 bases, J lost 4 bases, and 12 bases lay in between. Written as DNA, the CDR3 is TGCGCCAGCAGCCAGCCCAGGAGGGGAGAGACCCAGTACTTC. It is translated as CASSQPRRGETQYF.

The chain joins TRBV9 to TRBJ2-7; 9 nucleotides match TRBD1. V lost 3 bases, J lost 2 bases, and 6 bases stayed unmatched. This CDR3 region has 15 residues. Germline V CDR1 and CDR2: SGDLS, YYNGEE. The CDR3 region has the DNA TGTGCCAGCAGCGAGGCGACAGGGGGGACCTACGAGCAGTACTTC. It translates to CASSEATGGTYEQYF.

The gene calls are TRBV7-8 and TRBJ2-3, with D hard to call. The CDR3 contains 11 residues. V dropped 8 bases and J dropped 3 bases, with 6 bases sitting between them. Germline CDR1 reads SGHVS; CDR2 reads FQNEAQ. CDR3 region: CASHSTDTQYF. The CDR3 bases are TGTGCCAGCCACAGTACAGATACGCAGTATTTT.

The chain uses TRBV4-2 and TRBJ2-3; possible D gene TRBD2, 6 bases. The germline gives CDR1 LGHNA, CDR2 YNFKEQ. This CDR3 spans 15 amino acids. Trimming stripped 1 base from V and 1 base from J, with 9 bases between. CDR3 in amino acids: CASSQVPSGTDTQYF. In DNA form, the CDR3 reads TGTGCCAGCAGCCAAGTGCCTAGCGGCACAGATACGCAGTATTTT.

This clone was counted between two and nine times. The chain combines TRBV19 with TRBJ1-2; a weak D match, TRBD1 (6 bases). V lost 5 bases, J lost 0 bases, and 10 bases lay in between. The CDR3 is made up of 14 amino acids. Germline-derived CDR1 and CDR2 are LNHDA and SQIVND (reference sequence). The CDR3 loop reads CASSRDTPNYGYTF. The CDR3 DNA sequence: TGTGCCAGTAGTCGGGACACCCCTAACTATGGCTACACCTTC.

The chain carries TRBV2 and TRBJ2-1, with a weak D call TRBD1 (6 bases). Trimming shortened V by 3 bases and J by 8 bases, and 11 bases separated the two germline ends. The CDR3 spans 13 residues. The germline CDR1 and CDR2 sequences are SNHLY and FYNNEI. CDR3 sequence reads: CASSDWDIDEQFF. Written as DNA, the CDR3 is TGTGCCAGCAGTGACTGGGACATTGATGAGCAGTTCTTC. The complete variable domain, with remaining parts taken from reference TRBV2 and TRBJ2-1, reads EPEVTQTPSHQVTQMGQEVILRCVPISNHLYFYWYRQILGQKVEFLVSFYNNEISEKSEIFDDQFSVERPDGSNFTLKIRSTKLEDSAMYFCASSDWDIDEQFFGPGTRLTVL.

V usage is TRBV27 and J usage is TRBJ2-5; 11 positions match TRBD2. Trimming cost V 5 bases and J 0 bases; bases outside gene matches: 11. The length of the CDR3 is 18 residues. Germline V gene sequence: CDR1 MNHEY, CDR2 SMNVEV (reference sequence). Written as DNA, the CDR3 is TGTGCCAGCAGTCCTCGGACTAGCGGGTGGGGGCACCAAGAGACCCAGTACTTC. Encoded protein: CASSPRTSGWGHQETQYF.

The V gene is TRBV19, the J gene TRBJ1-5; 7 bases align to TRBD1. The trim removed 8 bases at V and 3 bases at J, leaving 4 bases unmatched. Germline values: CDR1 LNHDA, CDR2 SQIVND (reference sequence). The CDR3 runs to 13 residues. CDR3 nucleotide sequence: TGTGCCAGTTGGGGACAGCACAATCAGCCCCAGCATTTT. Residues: CASWGQHNQPQHF.

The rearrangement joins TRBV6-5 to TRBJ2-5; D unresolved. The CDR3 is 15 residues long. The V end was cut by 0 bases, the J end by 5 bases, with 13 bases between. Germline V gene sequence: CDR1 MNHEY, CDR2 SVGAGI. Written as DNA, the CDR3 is TGTGCCAGCAGTTACTCTTGGCAAATTGACGAGACCCAGTACTTC. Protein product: CASSYSWQIDETQYF.

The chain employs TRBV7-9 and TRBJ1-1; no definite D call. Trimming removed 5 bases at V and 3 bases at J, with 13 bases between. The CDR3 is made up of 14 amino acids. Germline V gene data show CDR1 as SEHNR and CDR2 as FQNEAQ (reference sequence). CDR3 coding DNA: TGTGCCAGCAGCGAGGGTCGGTGGGACACTGAAGCTTTCTTT. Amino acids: CASSEGRWDTEAFF.

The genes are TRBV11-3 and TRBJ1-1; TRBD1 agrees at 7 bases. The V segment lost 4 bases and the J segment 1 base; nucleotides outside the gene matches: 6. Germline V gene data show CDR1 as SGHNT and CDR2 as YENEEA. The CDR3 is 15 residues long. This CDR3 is CASSSRTGTNTEAFF. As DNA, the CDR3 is TGTGCCAGCAGCTCTCGGACAGGAACGAACACTGAAGCTTTCTTT.

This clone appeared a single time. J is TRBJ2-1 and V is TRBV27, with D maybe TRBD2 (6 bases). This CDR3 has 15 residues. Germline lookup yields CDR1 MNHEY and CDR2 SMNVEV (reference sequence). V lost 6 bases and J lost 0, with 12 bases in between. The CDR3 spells CASRRRDSSYNEQFF. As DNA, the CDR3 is TGTGCCAGCAGACGAAGGGACTCCTCCTACAATGAGCAGTTCTTC.

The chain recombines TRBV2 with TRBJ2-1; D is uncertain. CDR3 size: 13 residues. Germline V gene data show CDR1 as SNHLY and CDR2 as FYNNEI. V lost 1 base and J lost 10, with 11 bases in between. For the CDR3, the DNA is TGTGCCAGCAGTGAAGGCCCACTGGCGGAGCAGTTCTTC. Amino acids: CASSEGPLAEQFF.

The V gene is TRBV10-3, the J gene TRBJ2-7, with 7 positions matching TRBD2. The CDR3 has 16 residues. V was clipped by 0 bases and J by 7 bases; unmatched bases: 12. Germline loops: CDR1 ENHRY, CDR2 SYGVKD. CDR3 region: CAISESMRAGLGEQYF. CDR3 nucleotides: TGTGCCATCAGTGAGTCGATGAGAGCGGGACTGGGGGAGCAGTACTTC.